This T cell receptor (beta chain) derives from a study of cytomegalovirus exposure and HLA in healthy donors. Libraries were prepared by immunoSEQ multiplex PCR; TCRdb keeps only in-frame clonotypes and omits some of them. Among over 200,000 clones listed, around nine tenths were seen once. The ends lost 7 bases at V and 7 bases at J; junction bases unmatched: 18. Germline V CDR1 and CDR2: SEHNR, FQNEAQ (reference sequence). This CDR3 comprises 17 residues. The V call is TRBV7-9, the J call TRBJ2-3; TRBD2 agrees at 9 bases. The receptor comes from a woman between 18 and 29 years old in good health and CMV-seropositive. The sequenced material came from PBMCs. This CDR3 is CASTSWQSGRMGNTQYF. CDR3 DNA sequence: TGTGCCAGCACCTCATGGCAGAGCGGGAGGATGGGAAATACGCAGTATTTT.